This T cell receptor beta chain was recorded in a study of blood T cell repertoires in COVID-19. Background on the study: Whether acute or convalescent, the COVID-19 samples came from the United States, Italy and Spain. PBMCs, B-cell-depleted T cells, or T cells were the source of the cDNA or gDNA that made up the material.

In the original analysis: Reference gene primer amplification in the assay estimated nucleated cell counts. TCRdb's copy holds only in-frame clones and misses some; the assay was immunoSEQ multiplex PCR. The D gene and trimming were derived from the DNA, and the V and J assignments and clone size from that table. The sample lists about 150,000 clones, 75% to 85% seen once, with about 0.5% in the top ten. CDR1 is MNHEY and CDR2 is SMNVEV in the germline V gene (reference sequence). V was clipped by 6 bases and J by 0 bases, with 15 bases between them. This CDR3 comprises 17 residues. This clone has more than one count but fewer than ten.

The TCR sequence derives from a man aged 55 to 69 with acute or convalescent COVID-19. The chain combines TRBV27 with TRBJ1-6, with D uncertain. Sequences were obtained from peripheral blood. The CDR3 DNA reads as TGTGCCAGCAGGGGAGGGCTAGAAAGCTCCTATAATTCACCCCTCCACTTT. Protein: CASRGGLESSYNSPLHF.